The T cell receptor beta chain described here comes from a study of shared clonotypes between healthy human individuals. Study outcomes and limitations: Apart from blood, nothing was sampled; tissue repertoires likely differ. It was anticipated that sequencing depth would influence how many clonotypes donors shared.

A remark on this clone: What it binds is unknown.

Sequencing used immunoSEQ multiplex PCR; TCRdb keeps in-frame clones, though not all of them. This sample has roughly 2,500,000 clones; 93% occur once, and the top ten carry 0.36%. The CDR3 is made up of 16 amino acids. V lost 4 bases and J lost 4, with 18 bases in between. Germline V gene data show CDR1 as SGDLS and CDR2 as YYNGEE. The V gene is TRBV9, the J gene TRBJ2-1, with D possibly matching TRBD2 (6 bases). The source is a man younger than 35 in good health. Some clones in this sample may be carry-over from other donors' samples. The sample was naive CD4+ T cells from PBMCs. Subset noted: CD45RA+ positively selected. The CDR3, as DNA: TGTGCCAGCAGCACCTCCGGAGGGCCGAGTTACAATGAGCAGTTCTTC. Translated, it gives CASSTSGGPSYNEQFF.